This passage covers 7 T cell receptor beta chains from one sample sequenced in a study of shared clonotypes between healthy human individuals (dated by TCRdb to 2020 to 2021). Library prep was done by the immunoSEQ multiplex PCR assay. What TCRdb holds here is the immuneACCESS table cut down to in-frame rearrangements. Part of the clones is not present; checked against another copy, under half of the missing clones reflect an unresolved V gene, and the others are unexplained. Here the sample has millions of clones; around 90% occur a single time. The ten largest account for 0.11% to 0.15% of the sample. The sequenced material came from naive CD4+ T cells sorted from blood. Taken with the paper, the label for cell subset or site translates to: CD45RA+ positively selected. The receptors derive from a man between 18 and 29 years old in good health.

This clone has just one count. V usage is TRBV25-1 and J usage is TRBJ2-1; 7 bases align to TRBD1. The germline CDR1 and CDR2 sequences are MGHDK and SYGVNS. The ends lost 8 bases at V and 4 bases at J; junction bases unmatched: 11. The CDR3 length is 15 residues. CDR3 sequence reads: CASGGWDRSYNEQFF. The CDR3 DNA is TGTGCCAGCGGTGGCTGGGACAGAAGTTACAATGAGCAGTTCTTC.

This CDR3 is CAWRQAGANVLTF. In DNA form, the CDR3 reads TGTGCCTGGAGACAGGCTGGGGCCAACGTCCTGACTTTC. The gene calls are TRBV30 and TRBJ2-6; possible D gene TRBD1, 5 bases. This CDR3 is built from 13 residues. The germline CDR1 and CDR2 sequences are GTSNPN and SVGIG (reference sequence). V gave up 3 bases and J gave up 2 bases, with 5 bases separating them.

The chain employs TRBV7-6 and TRBJ1-6, with a weak D call TRBD1 (5 bases). V lost 3 bases, J lost 10 bases, and 7 bases lay in between. Per germline, CDR1 SGHVS and CDR2 FNYEAQ. The CDR3 totals 12 residues. In DNA, the CDR3 is TGTGCCAGCAGCTTGGGGCAGTCACCCCTCCACTTT. Its translation: CASSLGQSPLHF.

V is TRBV19 and J is TRBJ1-2; the D is unclear. V gave up 3 bases and J gave up 6 bases, with 5 bases separating them. Germline CDR1 and CDR2: LNHDA and SQIVND (reference sequence). The CDR3 runs 11 residues. As DNA, the CDR3 is TGTGCCAGTAGTATTGGGGATGGCTACACCTTC. This translates into CASSIGDGYTF.

The chain has TRBV6-5 and TRBJ1-4, with 8 bases that match TRBD1. Looked up from germline, CDR1 is MNHEY and CDR2 is SVGAGI. With V trimmed by 9 bases and J by 8 bases, 8 bases remained unmatched. The CDR3 is 13 amino acids. CDR3 nucleotide sequence: TGTGCCAGTCAGACAGGGGCAGGGGAAAAACTGTTTTTT. Its protein is CASQTGAGEKLFF.

The chain joins TRBV6-1 to TRBJ2-3; 7 nucleotides line up with TRBD2. The CDR3 covers 16 residues. From germline, CDR1 is MNHNS and CDR2 SASEGT. The junction had 8 bases not matched to a gene; V was cut back by 4 bases and J by 1 base. The CDR3, as DNA: TGTGCCAGCAGTGTCCCGGCTCGGGGGGGCACAGATACGCAGTATTTT. Its translation is CASSVPARGGTDTQYF.

This rearrangement joins TRBV2 to TRBJ2-7; D call uncertain. V was pared by 6 bases and J by 3 bases, with 6 bases between. The CDR3 contains 11 residues. Germline V gene data show CDR1 as SNHLY and CDR2 as FYNNEI. The CDR3 region is CASRTYYEQYF. CDR3 in DNA: TGTGCCAGCAGGACGTACTACGAGCAGTACTTC. Looking up the rest from reference TRBV2 and TRBJ2-7 gives the full variable domain: EPEVTQTPSHQVTQMGQEVILRCVPISNHLYFYWYRQILGQKVEFLVSFYNNEISEKSEIFDDQFSVERPDGSNFTLKIRSTKLEDSAMYFCASRTYYEQYFGPGTRLTVT.